This T cell receptor beta chain was profiled in a study of regulatory T cells in long-lasting Graves disease. Study-wide results and caveats: It was peripheral blood alone, not thyroid tissue, that was studied. Only a small sample size was used, which may have cut accuracy.

CDR3 size: 13 residues. Trimming removed 0 bases from V and 7 bases from J, with 7 bases in between. Germline CDR1 and CDR2: LNHNV and YYDKDF (reference sequence). Arm-PCR of CDR3 regions with iRepertoire HTBI primers generated TCR beta libraries. MiXCR, run by TCRdb on the multiplex PCR reads, gives a single entry per CDR3 protein. This sample has roughly 560,000 distinct CDR3 sequences, with around 16% found just once. Stated time point: newly diagnosed GD, antithyroid drugs for less than 3 months. Following extraction of RNA from PBMCs, that RNA was used to make the TCR library. This clonotype turned up a few times. Its antigen is still unknown. These records were also assigned to another study, of T cells in Graves' hyperthyroidism and ophthalmopathy. That paper states: Carried out on the TCR CDR3, a first-round RT-PCR used the HTBI primer set.

The chain links TRBV15 to TRBJ1-5; D remains ambiguous. The clonotype comes from a woman aged 35-65 years with Graves disease. The specimen comprised peripheral blood mononuclear cells (PBMCs), sampled at new diagnosis, from a patient treated with antithyroid drugs. This CDR3 reads CATSREANQPQHF. CDR3 DNA: TGTGCCACCAGCAGAGAGGCCAACCAGCCCCAGCATTTT.